This TCR beta chain was identified during a study of shared T cell receptors in the human thymus. The V gene lost 3 bases and the J gene lost 0 bases, with 8 bases spanning the gap. In germline, CDR1 is MDHEN, CDR2 SYDVKM. This CDR3 is 14 amino acids long. The method was immunoSEQ multiplex PCR; TCRdb's version includes in-frame clones alone and lacks a portion of them. The data show about 540,000 clones, about four fifths seen once. Separately, the same data were catalogued under a study of human thymus T cells. From that report: Donation came from healthy Finnish infants having corrective surgery for congenital heart defects. Corrective cardiac operations yielded the resected thymus tissue. Across thymic and blood repertoires, the usage of V and J genes appeared to be biased. Thymic TCR repertoires of unrelated people reportedly overlapped highly.

This clonotype was sampled from a boy less than two years old with a congenital heart defect. Sequenced material: thymocytes. The gene calls are TRBV28 and TRBJ1-2; D gene uncertain. The CDR3 sequence: CASSLRAANYGYTF. The DNA for the CDR3 is TGTGCCAGCAGTTTGAGGGCAGCTAACTATGGCTACACCTTC.